This passage covers 3 T cell receptor beta chains from one sample sequenced in a study of CD8+ T cells in alopecia areata. Sequencing templates came from extracted RNA that was reverse transcribed into cDNA. Data came from immunoSEQ multiplex PCR; TCRdb stores just in-frame clones and leaves some out. The sample has 120,000 to 150,000 clones, 75% to 90% seen once; the top ten hold over 13%. The specimen comprised CD8+ T cells sorted from blood, sampled at week 0. The origin of the receptors is a human donor with alopecia areata.

The CDR3 DNA reads TGCAGCGTTGCGTTGTTCGACGAGCAGTACTTC. Protein product: CSVALFDEQYF. V usage is TRBV29-1 and J usage is TRBJ2-7; D is uncertain. The CDR3 covers 11 residues. CDR1 and CDR2 from the germline V gene are SQVTM and ANQGSEA. V was clipped by 4 bases and J by 5 bases, with 9 bases between them.

This sequence joins TRBV28 and TRBJ2-7, with D possibly TRBD1 on 5 matching bases. In germline, CDR1 is MDHEN, CDR2 SYDVKM. The CDR3 contains 14 residues. V gave up 6 bases and J gave up 2 bases, with 14 bases separating them. The CDR3 sequence is CASRTDSRPYEQYF. In DNA, the CDR3 is TGTGCCAGCAGGACAGACAGTCGTCCCTACGAGCAGTACTTC.

Only one count was recorded for this clone. The J gene is TRBJ2-7, the V gene TRBV9; no definite D call. V lost 0 bases to trimming and J lost 2 bases, with 12 bases between them. In germline, CDR1 is SGDLS, CDR2 YYNGEE. The CDR3 covers 15 residues. CDR3 sequence (DNA): TGTGCCAGCAGCGTAGAGGGCGGTAACCCCTACGAGCAGTACTTC. Encoded protein: CASSVEGGNPYEQYF.